Given below is one T cell receptor (beta chain) in context. Its cognate antigen is unknown. The protocol was immunoSEQ multiplex PCR, while the TCRdb copy is restricted to in-frame clones and leaves out a portion. There are almost 100,000 clones in the sample; roughly 90% occur only once, and approximately 2.8% lies in the top ten. The CDR3 has 16 residues. Germline V lookup: CDR1 SGHKS, CDR2 YYEKEE (reference sequence). Trimming removed 1 base at V and 4 bases at J, with 16 bases between. Each patient's relapse followed autologous stem cell transplantation, and brentuximab vedotin exposure varied. This entry comes from a study of PD-1 blockade in classical Hodgkin lymphoma. Study conclusions and caveats: Complete responders had baseline diversity similar to newly diagnosed patients. Exclusion covered patients beginning nivolumab under 1 year post-ASCT.

The material sequenced was peripheral blood mononuclear cells (PBMCs), taken at baseline. The clonotype comes from a human donor with classical Hodgkin lymphoma. This chain connects TRBV5-5 to TRBJ2-3; a possible D gene is TRBD2 (5 bases). The CDR3 coding sequence is TGTGCCAGCAGCTTGTTAGGTGGGAGAAATGCAGATACGCAGTATTTT. It encodes CASSLLGGRNADTQYF.